The 8 T cell receptor beta chains below all came from one sample that was sequenced in a study of shared clonotypes between healthy human individuals (dated by TCRdb to the early 2020s). Libraries were constructed by the immunoSEQ multiplex PCR assay. TCRdb took over this immuneACCESS table, retaining in-frame rearrangements with V and J assigned. Such tables are incomplete; in checked studies, under half of the missing clones stem from an unresolved V gene, and the remainder is unexplained. Within this sample are fewer than 2.5 million clones, with 93% of them counted one time only. The top ten hold 0.35% to 0.45% of the sample. Sequencing was carried out using naive CD4+ T cells from PBMCs. Explained via the paper, the cell subset or site label denotes: CD45RA+ positively selected. These receptor sequences come from a man aged 18 to 30 in good health. Some clones in this sample may be carry-over from other donors' samples.

This clone was seen a single time. The genes are TRBV11-2 and TRBJ2-7, with 7 bases identical to TRBD2. Germline CDR1 SGHAT, CDR2 FQNNGV. Losses at the gene ends were 5 bases for V and 1 base for J; bases not matched to a gene: 11. The CDR3 loop spans 16 amino acids. The CDR3 DNA is TGTGCCAGCAGCCTCTACCGGGCTAGCGGTTCCTACGAGCAGTACTTC. Amino acids: CASSLYRASGSYEQYF.

A note on this clone: The same CDR3 can be traced to other DNA sequences in this sample. The CDR3 is CASSLAGGSSYNEQFF. The CDR3 DNA sequence: TGTGCCAGCAGCTTGGCGGGGGGTAGCTCCTACAATGAGCAGTTCTTC. The rearrangement joins TRBV5-4 to TRBJ2-1; 7 bases fit TRBD2. Germline assignment: CDR1 SGHNT and CDR2 YYREEE (reference sequence). This CDR3 is built from 16 residues. V was pared by 0 bases and J by 0 bases, with 3 bases of the junction left unmatched.

This clone was seen a single time. The chain is built from TRBV18 and TRBJ1-1, with 9 nucleotides matching TRBD1. The junction had 16 bases not matched to a gene; V was cut back by 4 bases and J by 4 bases. The germline V gene has CDR1 KGHSH and CDR2 LQKENI. This CDR3 contains 18 residues. CDR3 nucleotide sequence: TGTGCCAGCTCACAGACGGACAGGGGCCGCGGGAGGGGCACTGAAGCTTTCTTT. The encoded protein is CASSQTDRGRGRGTEAFF.

The chain is built from TRBV7-3 and TRBJ2-3; 8 positions agree with TRBD1. CDR1 and CDR2 (germline): SGHTA, FQGTGA. V lost 5 bases and J lost 6; bases outside the gene matches: 10. CDR3 length equals 15 residues. CDR3 bases: TGTGCCAGCAGCCCTGACAGGGGCCCCCCGGATACGCAGTATTTT. Translating it yields CASSPDRGPPDTQYF.

This chain links TRBV7-3 with TRBJ2-2, with a tentative D call TRBD2 (5 bases). Trimming took off 10 bases at V and 7 bases at J, with 10 bases between the two ends. Per germline, CDR1 SGHTA and CDR2 FQGTGA. The CDR3 is 11 amino acids. CDR3 sequence: CATPGGGELFF. In DNA form, the CDR3 reads TGTGCCACTCCCGGAGGCGGGGAGCTGTTTTTT. The full variable domain, completed using reference TRBV7-3 and TRBJ2-2, is GAGVSQTPSNKVTEKGKYVELRCDPISGHTALYWYRQSLGQGPEFLIYFQGTGAADDSGLPNDRFFAVRPEGSVSTLKIQRTERGDSAVYLCATPGGGELFFGEGSRLTVL.

This chain connects TRBV19 to TRBJ2-7; 13 bases are shared with TRBD2. The V gene's germline CDR1 is LNHDA and CDR2 SQIVND (reference sequence). J lost 0 bases, V lost 6 bases, and 8 bases had no gene match. CDR3 length: 17 residues. The CDR3 bases are TGTGCCAGTAGCGGAATTAGGACTAGCGGGAGCTCCTACGAGCAGTACTTC. Residues: CASSGIRTSGSSYEQYF.

This chain joins TRBV5-1 and TRBJ1-2; D is undetermined. V was pared by 4 bases and J by 4 bases, with 11 bases between. The CDR3 runs 13 residues. Germline CDR1 SGHRS, CDR2 YFSETQ. The CDR3 sequence: CASSSGSSYGYTF. CDR3 sequence (DNA): TGCGCCAGCAGCAGCGGGAGTTCCTATGGCTACACCTTC.

The chain is built from TRBV27 and TRBJ1-4, with 7 nucleotides matching TRBD1. V lost 5 bases, J lost 8 bases, and 11 bases stayed unmatched. In germline, CDR1 is MNHEY, CDR2 SMNVEV (reference sequence). The CDR3 is 15 amino acids. CDR3 sequence: CASSKRGQMGEKLFF. Here the CDR3 DNA reads TGTGCCAGCAGTAAGAGGGGGCAGATGGGGGAAAAACTGTTTTTT.